The source of this T cell receptor (beta chain) is a study of T-cell memory formation after mild COVID-19. Whole-study findings and limits: Contracting clones from day 15 to 85 had balanced CD4/CD8; later expanders favoured CD4+. Of the contracting clones, CD4+ ones lay mainly in CM and EM, and CD8+ ones in EMRA.

Germline values: CDR1 SGHRS, CDR2 YFSETQ. V gave up 0 bases and J gave up 1 base; unmatched junction bases: 2. CDR3 length: 16 residues. cDNA libraries for TCR alpha and TCR beta, carrying sample barcodes and UMIs, came from 5'RACE with constant-segment primers. TCRdb re-analysed the 5' RACE reads in MiXCR, keeping a single row per CDR3 protein. The table includes 400,000 to 500,000 distinct CDR3 sequences, 20% detected once. This clonotype came up a few times. Its antigen is as yet unknown. The sample was PBMCs or a T cell subset sorted from them (not recorded which). This receptor was identified in an adult woman who had mild COVID-19 (a few samples of this study predate the infection). Cell type and time point are not known. The rearrangement uses TRBV5-1 and TRBJ1-1; 11 positions match TRBD1. CDR3 region: CASSLEGTGGNTEAFF. CDR3 nucleotides: TGCGCCAGCAGCTTGGAAGGGACAGGGGGGAACACTGAAGCTTTCTTT.